This is a list of T cell receptor beta chains from one sample in a study of T cells after yellow fever vaccination. MiXCR, run by TCRdb on the 5' RACE reads, gives a single entry per CDR3 protein. Of over 100,000 distinct CDR3 sequences listed, approximately 8.4% are singletons. Sample: CD8+ T cells sorted from PBMCs, taken 45 days after the yellow fever booster vaccination. The receptors were sampled from a man aged 25 to 45 who received the YFV17D yellow fever vaccine. CDR3s include the opening cysteine and the closing phenylalanine or tryptophan. D genes are given only for firm matches. Expanded clones are given a class, and other clones once, few, many or no size at all.

>TRBJ1-1|.|.|TRBV5-4
CASSPTGYTEAFF
TGTGCCAGCAGCCCCACCGGGTACACTGAAGCTTTCTTT
>TRBJ2-5|.|few|TRBV2
CASSEPVSLLQETQYF
TGTGCCAGCAGTGAACCGGTCAGCTTGCTCCAAGAGACCCAGTACTTC
>TRBJ2-7|.|few|TRBV5-5
CASSLEDGYSYEQYF
TGTGCCAGCAGCTTGGAGGACGGGTACTCCTACGAGCAGTACTTC
>TRBJ2-1|.|many|TRBV29-1
CSVEDEQFF
TGCAGCGTTGAAGACGAGCAGTTCTTC
>TRBJ1-1|TRBD1|few|TRBV7-3
CASSSPGQGIPEAFF
TGTGCCAGCAGCTCTCCGGGACAGGGGATCCCTGAAGCTTTCTTT
>TRBJ1-5|TRBD1|many|TRBV7-9
CASSEDRGWNQPQHF
TGTGCCAGCAGCGAAGACAGGGGGTGGAATCAGCCCCAGCATTTT
>TRBJ2-1|TRBD2|many|TRBV7-9
CASSPRLAGESFEQFF
TGTGCCAGCAGCCCCAGACTAGCGGGAGAATCTTTCGAGCAGTTCTTC
>TRBJ2-1|.|many|TRBV6-1
CASSEVGEYSYNEQFF
TGTGCCAGCAGTGAAGTGGGGGAATACTCCTACAATGAGCAGTTCTTC
>TRBJ1-1|.|few|TRBV10-3
CAMTSSAGVNTEAFF
TGTGCCATGACCTCGAGCGCAGGGGTGAACACTGAAGCTTTCTTT
>TRBJ2-5|TRBD1|.|TRBV28
CASSPDRVQETQYF
TGTGCCAGCAGCCCGGACAGGGTCCAAGAGACCCAGTACTTC
>TRBJ2-7|.|few|TRBV2
CASISGQTIYEQYF
TGTGCCAGCATATCGGGACAAACTATCTACGAGCAGTACTTC
>TRBJ2-7|TRBD2|.|TRBV6-1
CASGGTSESYEQYF
TGTGCCAGTGGGGGGACTAGCGAGTCCTACGAGCAGTACTTC
>TRBJ1-1|.|.|TRBV25-1
CASSESRWVTEAFF
TGTGCCAGCAGTGAATCGAGATGGGTGACTGAAGCTTTCTTT
>TRBJ2-1|.|many|TRBV25-1
CASSGYNLHNEQFF
TGTGCCAGCAGTGGGTACAATCTCCACAATGAGCAGTTCTTC
>TRBJ2-7|.|.|TRBV7-2
CASSPNRDLTYEQYF
TGTGCCAGCAGCCCTAATCGGGACTTGACCTACGAGCAGTACTTC
>TRBJ2-7|TRBD1|many|TRBV20-1
CSARDVDRGRDYEQYF
TGCAGTGCTAGAGACGTAGACAGGGGGCGCGACTACGAGCAGTACTTC
>TRBJ2-3|TRBD2|.|TRBV11-2
CASSLSRDPAGYRGTDTQYF
TGTGCCAGCAGCTTAAGCCGGGACCCAGCGGGATATCGTGGCACAGATACGCAGTATTTT
>TRBJ2-2|.|few|TRBV28
CASSFQGTGELFF
TGTGCCAGCAGTTTTCAGGGTACCGGGGAGCTGTTTTTT
>TRBJ2-3|.|many|TRBV6-5
CASGGDTQYF
TGTGCCAGCGGGGGGGATACGCAGTATTTT
>TRBJ1-3|.|few|TRBV27
CAPRGRISSGNTIYF
TGTGCCCCCAGGGGCCGGATTAGCTCTGGAAACACCATATATTTT
>TRBJ2-1|.|.|TRBV7-9
CASSFEGNEQFF
TGTGCCAGCAGCTTCGAGGGGAATGAGCAGTTCTTC
>TRBJ2-2|TRBD2|few|TRBV7-6
CASSARLAGATGELFF
TGTGCCAGCAGCGCCCGACTAGCGGGGGCCACCGGGGAGCTGTTTTTT
>TRBJ2-1|.|.|TRBV4-2
CASSHSYNEQFF
TGTGCCAGCAGCCACTCCTACAATGAGCAGTTCTTC
>TRBJ2-1|.|.|TRBV7-6
CASSLGGLSDEQFF
TGTGCCAGCAGCTTGGGCGGACTCTCGGATGAGCAGTTCTTC
>TRBJ2-1|.|many|TRBV7-8
CASSLGTFNEQFF
TGTGCCAGCAGCCTTGGGACCTTCAATGAGCAGTTCTTC
>TRBJ2-2|TRBD2|many|TRBV12-3/TRBV12-4
CASSFIAGAVRDTGELFF
TGTGCCAGCAGTTTTATAGCGGGAGCGGTGCGGGACACCGGGGAGCTGTTTTTT
>TRBJ2-5|.|few|TRBV11-1
CASSLAAEETQYF
TGTGCCAGCAGCTTAGCGGCGGAAGAGACCCAGTACTTC
>TRBJ2-3|.|many|TRBV13
CASTQTAGREPDTQYF
TGTGCCAGCACCCAGACGGCAGGGCGCGAACCAGATACGCAGTATTTT
>TRBJ2-1|TRBD2|many|TRBV7-9
CASSSGLAGGPSSYNEQFF
TGTGCCAGCAGCTCAGGACTAGCGGGAGGGCCTAGCTCCTACAATGAGCAGTTCTTC
>TRBJ1-4|.|many|TRBV15
CATSRDGGRIF
TGTGCCACCAGCAGAGATGGTGGTCGAATTTTT
>TRBJ2-7|.|many|TRBV20-1
CSIFGGGSVYEQYF
TGCAGTATCTTCGGGGGCGGGAGTGTCTACGAGCAGTACTTC
>TRBJ2-5|.|many|TRBV11-2
CASSLVLVGETQYF
TGTGCCAGCAGCTTAGTTTTGGTCGGGGAGACCCAGTACTTC
>TRBJ2-2|TRBD2|many|TRBV6-1
CASSVSGGAGELFF
TGTGCCAGCAGTGTCTCGGGAGGGGCCGGGGAGCTGTTTTTT